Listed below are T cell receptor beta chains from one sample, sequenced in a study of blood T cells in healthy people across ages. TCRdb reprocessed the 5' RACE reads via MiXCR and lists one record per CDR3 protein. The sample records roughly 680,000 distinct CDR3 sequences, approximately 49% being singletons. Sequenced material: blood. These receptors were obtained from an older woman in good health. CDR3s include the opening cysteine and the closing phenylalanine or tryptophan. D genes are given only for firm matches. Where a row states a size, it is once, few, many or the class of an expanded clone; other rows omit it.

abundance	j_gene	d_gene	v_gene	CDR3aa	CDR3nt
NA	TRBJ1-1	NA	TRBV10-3	CAISVAGLGTEAFF	TGTGCCATCAGTGTAGCAGGGCTAGGCACTGAAGCTTTCTTT
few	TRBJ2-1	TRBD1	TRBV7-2	CASSLQGSDYNEQFF	TGTGCCAGCAGCCTACAGGGGTCGGATTACAATGAGCAGTTCTTC
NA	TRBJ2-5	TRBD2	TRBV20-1	CSAVSGSIQETQYF	TGCAGTGCTGTTAGCGGGAGCATTCAAGAGACCCAGTACTTC
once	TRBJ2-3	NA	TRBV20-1	CSASGSGNTDTQYF	TGCAGTGCTAGTGGTAGCGGAAACACAGATACGCAGTATTTT
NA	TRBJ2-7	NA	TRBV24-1	CATSDPTEYEQYF	TGTGCCACCAGTGATCCAACTGAGTACGAGCAGTACTTC
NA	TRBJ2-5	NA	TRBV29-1	CSVEAGVQETQYF	TGCAGCGTTGAAGCGGGAGTCCAAGAGACCCAGTACTTC
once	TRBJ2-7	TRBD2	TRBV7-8	CASSSPGTSLLQYF	TGTGCCAGCAGCTCCCCCGGGACTAGCCTTCTGCAGTACTTC
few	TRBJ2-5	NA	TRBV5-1	CASSKQGAQETQYF	TGCGCCAGCAGCAAACAAGGGGCCCAAGAGACCCAGTACTTC
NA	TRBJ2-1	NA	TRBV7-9	CASSITRNGEQFF	TGTGCCAGCAGCATCACTAGGAACGGTGAGCAGTTCTTC
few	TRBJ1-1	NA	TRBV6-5	CASTDILNTEAFF	TGTGCCAGCACCGACATTCTGAACACTGAAGCTTTCTTT
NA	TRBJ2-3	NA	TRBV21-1	CASSTLQGARTGDTQYF	TGTGCCAGCAGCACCCTACAGGGTGCGAGAACGGGAGATACGCAGTATTTT
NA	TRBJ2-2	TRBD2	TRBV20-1	CSARRFSGIGELFF	TGCAGTGCTAGGCGATTTAGCGGGATAGGGGAGCTGTTTTTT
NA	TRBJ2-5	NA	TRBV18	CASSPHPQETQYF	TGTGCCAGCTCACCACATCCCCAAGAGACCCAGTACTTC
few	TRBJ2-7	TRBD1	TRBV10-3	CASTDRLDSYEQYF	TGTGCCTCAACGGACAGGCTGGACTCCTACGAGCAGTACTTC
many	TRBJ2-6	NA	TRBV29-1	CSALQGPSSGANVLTF	TGCAGCGCCCTACAGGGCCCGAGCTCTGGGGCCAACGTCCTGACTTTC
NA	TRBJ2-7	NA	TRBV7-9	CASCFGTKEQYF	TGTGCCAGCTGCTTTGGCACTAAGGAGCAGTACTTC
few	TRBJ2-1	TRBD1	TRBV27	CASSYGTGFYNEQFF	TGTGCCAGCAGTTATGGGACAGGGTTTTACAATGAGCAGTTCTTC
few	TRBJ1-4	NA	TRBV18	CASSPRDGNEKLFF	TGTGCCAGCTCACCACGGGACGGTAATGAAAAACTGTTTTTT
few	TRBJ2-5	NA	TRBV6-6	CASSYFGDPGETQYF	TGTGCCAGCAGTTACTTCGGTGACCCGGGAGAGACCCAGTACTTC
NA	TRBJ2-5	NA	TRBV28	CASSFRRQETQYF	TGTGCCAGCAGTTTCCGTCGGCAAGAGACCCAGTACTTC
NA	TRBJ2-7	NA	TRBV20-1	CSASLTRPTTYEQYF	TGCAGTGCCAGCTTGACACGACCTACCACATACGAGCAGTACTTC
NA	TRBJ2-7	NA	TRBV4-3	CASSPSTPWYEQYF	TGCGCCAGCAGCCCCTCCACCCCGTGGTACGAGCAGTACTTC